Below are 10 T cell receptor beta chains sequenced from a single sample in a study of vaccination and CD4 T cells after COVID-19. As to treatment: roughly 10-day PBMC culture with coronavirus spike peptide pools or control peptides (ViraFEST assay). The Oncomine TCR Beta short-read assay generated sequence data from the DNA of cultured CD4+ T cells. TCRdb passed the PCR reads through MiXCR, listing each CDR3 protein once. The top ten clones hold about 4.5% of a sample with approximately 20,000 distinct CDR3 sequences, 38% of them seen once. These receptors' targets are unknown. Sequences were derived from CD4+ T cells from blood, cultured in vitro, sampled before SARS-CoV-2 vaccination. Receptor source: a human donor who had recovered from COVID-19.

This clonotype was counted a few times. This chain uses TRBV7-9 with TRBJ1-5; possibly TRBD1 for D (6 bases). V was trimmed by 2 bases and J by 4 bases, leaving 21 bases between them. Germline V CDR1 and CDR2: SEHNR, FQNEAQ (reference sequence). The CDR3 extends over 18 amino acids. The CDR3 reads CASSLYRDTLSGNQPQHF. The CDR3 nucleotides are TGTGCCAGCAGCTTATACCGGGACACCTTAAGCGGGAATCAGCCCCAGCATTTT.

The genes are TRBV24-1 and TRBJ1-2; 9 nucleotides line up with TRBD1. Germline V gene sequence: CDR1 KGHDR, CDR2 SFDVKD. The CDR3 has 15 amino acids. The V and J ends lost 2 bases and 6 bases, in that order; junction bases with no gene match: 6. CDR3 sequence: CATSDSRDRENGYTF. The DNA for the CDR3 is TGTGCCACCAGTGATTCCAGGGACAGGGAGAATGGCTACACCTTC.

CDR3: CASSEGSGPTGELFF. CDR3 bases: TGTGCCAGCAGTGAAGGAAGCGGACCTACCGGGGAGCTGTTTTTT. This chain joins TRBV6-1 and TRBJ2-2, with D possibly being TRBD2 (5 bases). Germline CDR1 and CDR2: MNHNS and SASEGT. V was cut by 1 base and J by 5 bases, with 11 bases left in between. The CDR3 contains 15 residues.

In its sample, this clonotype was seen a few times. This rearrangement joins TRBV12-3 or TRBV12-4 to TRBJ2-5, with 8 positions matching TRBD2. Losses at the gene ends were 5 bases for V and 5 bases for J; bases not matched to a gene: 19. CDR3 length equals 18 residues. The CDR3: CASSLGERVAGGRETQYF. The CDR3, as DNA: TGTGCCAGCAGTCTGGGTGAGAGAGTTGCGGGAGGAAGGGAGACCCAGTACTTC.

The rearrangement joins TRBV20-1 to TRBJ1-5; D remains ambiguous. CDR3 size: 14 residues. Deletions cut 4 bases from V and 0 bases from J, with 10 bases between. Germline CDR1 DFQATT, CDR2 SNEGSKA (reference sequence). The CDR3 protein is CSAIDKYSNQPQHF. As DNA, the CDR3 is TGCAGTGCTATAGACAAGTATAGCAATCAGCCCCAGCATTTT.

The chain links TRBV5-4 to TRBJ2-7, with D unresolved. Trimming cost V 4 bases and J 4 bases, with 12 bases left between them. The germline V gene encodes CDR1 SGHNT and CDR2 YYREEE (reference sequence). This CDR3 region has 13 residues. The CDR3 loop reads CASSNLGSYEQYF. The CDR3 bases are TGTGCCAGCAGCAACTTGGGCAGTTACGAGCAGTACTTC.

The chain carries TRBV7-2 and TRBJ2-7; D might be TRBD1 (5 bases). CDR3 length: 13 residues. With 5 bases removed from V and 9 bases from J, the gap between germline ends came to 17 bases. Germline V gene data show CDR1 as SGHTA and CDR2 as FQGNSA. DNA for the CDR3: TGTGCCAGCAGCCCAGATGGACAATCGTGGCAGTACTTC. Its translation: CASSPDGQSWQYF.

CDR3 nucleotide sequence: TGTGCCAGCACCAACGGGTTTGAGCAGTTCTTC. The encoded protein is CASTNGFEQFF. V gene TRBV6-2 or TRBV6-3 combines with J gene TRBJ2-1, with D unresolved. The CDR3 is made up of 11 amino acids. Trimming took off 7 bases at V and 9 bases at J, with 10 bases between the two ends. Germline-derived CDR1 and CDR2 are MNHEY and SVGEGT.

This sequence joins TRBV6-1 and TRBJ1-5; D is unclear. V lost 6 bases and J lost 0, with 9 bases in between. Germline CDR1 MNHNS, CDR2 SASEGT. The CDR3 has 14 amino acids. CDR3 in amino acids: CASREAGSNQPQHF. CDR3 bases: TGTGCCAGCAGGGAGGCAGGTAGCAATCAGCCCCAGCATTTT.

This CDR3 is CSASYGGYSTDTQYF. CDR3 sequence (DNA): TGCAGTGCTAGCTACGGGGGTTATAGCACAGATACGCAGTATTTT. The chain couples TRBV20-1 to TRBJ2-3, with a weak D call TRBD2 (6 bases). The CDR3 covers 15 residues. Germline CDR1 and CDR2: DFQATT and SNEGSKA (reference sequence). The V and J ends lost 3 bases and 0 bases respectively, with 13 bases between them.